The rows below give T cell receptor beta chains drawn from one sample of a study of T cell responses to AZD1222 COVID-19 vaccine. Libraries were prepared by immunoSEQ multiplex PCR; TCRdb keeps only in-frame clonotypes and omits some of them. The sample lists 150,000 or so clones, about nine tenths occurring once. The source material was peripheral blood, sampled on day 0 of AZD1222 vaccination. The receptors stem from an adult in good health. The CDR3 runs from the conserved cysteine through the conserved F or W. A D gene is named only where the DNA matches it firmly. Size tells how often a clone was seen (once, few, many) or the class of an expanded clone, and some rows leave it out.

clone_size: -; d_call: -; j_call: TRBJ2-1; v_call: TRBV6-4; cdr3_aa: CASSEVADSYNEQFF; cdr3_nt: TGTGCCAGCAGTGAGGTGGCGGACTCCTACAATGAGCAGTTCTTC
clone_size: -; d_call: TRBD2; j_call: TRBJ2-5; v_call: TRBV11-3; cdr3_aa: CASSTDGGRETQYF; cdr3_nt: TGTGCCAGCAGCACCGACGGGGGGAGAGAGACCCAGTACTTC
clone_size: once; d_call: -; j_call: TRBJ1-1; v_call: TRBV10-3; cdr3_aa: CAISAQENTEAFF; cdr3_nt: TGTGCCATCAGTGCTCAGGAAAACACTGAAGCTTTCTTT
clone_size: -; d_call: TRBD2; j_call: TRBJ2-3; v_call: TRBV19; cdr3_aa: CASQAGDTDTQYF; cdr3_nt: TGTGCCAGTCAAGCGGGAGACACAGATACGCAGTATTTT
clone_size: -; d_call: -; j_call: TRBJ1-1; v_call: TRBV5-1; cdr3_aa: CASSYVYRPINTEAFF; cdr3_nt: TGCGCCAGCAGCTATGTGTATCGGCCGATAAACACTGAAGCTTTCTTT
clone_size: -; d_call: TRBD1; j_call: TRBJ2-5; v_call: TRBV4-1; cdr3_aa: CASSQDRDRAKETQYF; cdr3_nt: TGCGCCAGCAGCCAAGATCGGGACAGGGCAAAAGAGACCCAGTACTTC
clone_size: -; d_call: -; j_call: TRBJ2-6; v_call: TRBV6-2/TRBV6-3; cdr3_aa: CASSDRFSGANVLTF; cdr3_nt: TGTGCCAGCAGCGACAGGTTCTCTGGGGCCAACGTCCTGACTTTC
clone_size: -; d_call: -; j_call: TRBJ1-1; v_call: TRBV5-1; cdr3_aa: CASSLLTGSPEAFF; cdr3_nt: TGCGCCAGCAGCTTGCTTACAGGGTCGCCTGAAGCTTTCTTT
clone_size: few; d_call: -; j_call: TRBJ1-6; v_call: TRBV3-1/TRBV3-2; cdr3_aa: CASSLSDSPLHF; cdr3_nt: TGTGCCAGCAGTCTCTCCGATTCACCCCTCCACTTT
clone_size: -; d_call: TRBD1; j_call: TRBJ2-7; v_call: TRBV6-5; cdr3_aa: CASSYSQGVHEQYF; cdr3_nt: TGTGCCAGCAGTTACTCTCAGGGGGTCCACGAGCAGTACTTC
clone_size: -; d_call: TRBD2; j_call: TRBJ2-1; v_call: TRBV7-7; cdr3_aa: CASSATSNREQFF; cdr3_nt: TGTGCCAGCAGCGCGACTAGCAATCGTGAGCAGTTCTTC
clone_size: -; d_call: -; j_call: TRBJ1-2; v_call: TRBV5-5; cdr3_aa: CASSLSDGSPRTYGYTF; cdr3_nt: TGTGCCAGCAGCTTATCTGACGGGTCTCCCCGAACCTATGGCTACACCTTC
clone_size: -; d_call: -; j_call: TRBJ2-1; v_call: TRBV7-9; cdr3_aa: CASSLAKASNEQFF; cdr3_nt: TGTGCCAGCAGCTTAGCGAAGGCTAGCAATGAGCAGTTCTTC
clone_size: -; d_call: -; j_call: TRBJ2-5; v_call: TRBV7-2; cdr3_aa: CASSLGDPALPETQYF; cdr3_nt: TGTGCCAGCAGCTTAGGGGACCCCGCACTACCTGAGACCCAGTACTTC
clone_size: -; d_call: -; j_call: TRBJ1-2; v_call: TRBV28; cdr3_aa: CASSLGDGRYTF; cdr3_nt: TGTGCCAGCAGTTTGGGGGACGGTCGCTACACCTTC
clone_size: -; d_call: -; j_call: TRBJ1-1; v_call: TRBV5-6; cdr3_aa: CASSRRTERSTEAFF; cdr3_nt: TGTGCCAGCAGCCGAAGGACAGAGAGGAGCACTGAAGCTTTCTTT
clone_size: -; d_call: -; j_call: TRBJ1-6; v_call: TRBV27; cdr3_aa: CASQLSGAFQGSPLHF; cdr3_nt: TGTGCCAGCCAGCTCTCGGGGGCGTTTCAGGGGTCACCCCTCCACTTT
clone_size: -; d_call: -; j_call: TRBJ2-3; v_call: TRBV9; cdr3_aa: CASSGDGGTDTQYF; cdr3_nt: TGTGCCAGCAGCGGGGACGGAGGCACAGATACGCAGTATTTT
clone_size: -; d_call: TRBD2; j_call: TRBJ2-1; v_call: TRBV6-5; cdr3_aa: CASSYRTSGEQFF; cdr3_nt: TGTGCCAGCAGTTATAGAACTAGCGGAGAGCAGTTCTTC
clone_size: -; d_call: -; j_call: TRBJ2-2; v_call: TRBV11-2; cdr3_aa: CASSLVGRRNTGELFF; cdr3_nt: TGTGCCAGCAGCTTAGTTGGCAGAAGGAACACCGGGGAGCTGTTTTTT
clone_size: -; d_call: -; j_call: TRBJ1-1; v_call: TRBV11-2; cdr3_aa: CASSLDIVGENTEAFF; cdr3_nt: TGTGCCAGCAGCTTAGATATAGTAGGTGAGAACACTGAAGCTTTCTTT
clone_size: -; d_call: -; j_call: TRBJ2-7; v_call: TRBV5-1; cdr3_aa: CASSLGTPEQYF; cdr3_nt: TGCGCCAGCAGCTTGGGGACCCCCGAGCAGTACTTC
clone_size: -; d_call: -; j_call: TRBJ2-1; v_call: TRBV19; cdr3_aa: CASSPRLASQVNNEQFF; cdr3_nt: TGTGCCAGTAGTCCAAGGTTAGCCTCTCAGGTTAACAATGAGCAGTTCTTC
clone_size: -; d_call: TRBD1; j_call: TRBJ1-1; v_call: TRBV5-8; cdr3_aa: CASSYTGTGGRHTEAFF; cdr3_nt: TGTGCCAGCAGCTACACCGGGACAGGGGGGAGGCACACTGAAGCTTTCTTT
clone_size: -; d_call: TRBD1; j_call: TRBJ1-5; v_call: TRBV28; cdr3_aa: CASSPSGTGEVLPQHF; cdr3_nt: TGTGCCAGCAGTCCCTCAGGGACAGGGGAAGTGTTGCCCCAGCATTTT
clone_size: -; d_call: -; j_call: TRBJ2-3; v_call: TRBV19; cdr3_aa: CASRGRDVSTDTQYF; cdr3_nt: TGTGCCAGTAGAGGGCGGGATGTTAGCACAGATACGCAGTATTTT
clone_size: -; d_call: TRBD2; j_call: TRBJ2-1; v_call: TRBV4-1; cdr3_aa: CASSTASGTSGIEQFF; cdr3_nt: TGCGCCAGCAGCACAGCTTCCGGGACTAGCGGGATTGAGCAGTTCTTC
clone_size: -; d_call: TRBD2; j_call: TRBJ2-1; v_call: TRBV19; cdr3_aa: CASSDWRWTSGTYNEQFF; cdr3_nt: TGTGCCAGTAGTGACTGGAGATGGACTAGCGGGACTTACAATGAGCAGTTCTTC
clone_size: -; d_call: TRBD2; j_call: TRBJ2-7; v_call: TRBV7-9; cdr3_aa: CASSLLSSGGGYEQYF; cdr3_nt: TGTGCCAGCAGCTTACTCTCTAGCGGGGGTGGGTACGAGCAGTACTTC
clone_size: -; d_call: TRBD2; j_call: TRBJ2-3; v_call: TRBV2; cdr3_aa: CASSERASGSTDTQYF; cdr3_nt: TGTGCCAGCAGTGAAAGGGCTAGCGGGAGCACAGATACGCAGTATTTT
clone_size: -; d_call: -; j_call: TRBJ2-2; v_call: TRBV11-1; cdr3_aa: CASSLLSTGELFF; cdr3_nt: TGTGCCAGCAGCTTACTCTCCACCGGGGAGCTGTTTTTT
clone_size: -; d_call: TRBD2; j_call: TRBJ2-3; v_call: TRBV2; cdr3_aa: CASRVRTSGRATDTQYF; cdr3_nt: TGTGCCAGCAGAGTGAGGACTAGCGGGAGGGCCACAGATACGCAGTATTTT
clone_size: -; d_call: TRBD2; j_call: TRBJ2-1; v_call: TRBV7-6; cdr3_aa: CASSAQLAGGRIEQFF; cdr3_nt: TGTGCCAGCAGCGCCCAACTAGCGGGAGGTCGTATTGAGCAGTTCTTC
clone_size: -; d_call: -; j_call: TRBJ1-1; v_call: TRBV12-3/TRBV12-4; cdr3_aa: CASSFNKNTEAFF; cdr3_nt: TGTGCCAGCAGTTTTAACAAGAACACTGAAGCTTTCTTT
clone_size: once; d_call: -; j_call: TRBJ2-7; v_call: TRBV14; cdr3_aa: CASSGWGLHEQYF; cdr3_nt: TGTGCCAGCAGCGGTTGGGGGCTCCACGAGCAGTACTTC
clone_size: -; d_call: -; j_call: TRBJ2-7; v_call: TRBV7-8; cdr3_aa: CASSLFGSSYEQYF; cdr3_nt: TGTGCCAGCAGCTTATTCGGGAGCTCCTACGAGCAGTACTTC
clone_size: -; d_call: -; j_call: TRBJ1-1; v_call: TRBV4-1; cdr3_aa: CASSVRAMNTEAFF; cdr3_nt: TGCGCCAGCAGCGTCAGGGCCATGAACACTGAAGCTTTCTTT
clone_size: once; d_call: -; j_call: TRBJ2-2; v_call: TRBV29-1; cdr3_aa: CSVDTGRGNTGELFF; cdr3_nt: TGCAGCGTTGACACAGGACGTGGGAACACCGGGGAGCTGTTTTTT
clone_size: -; d_call: TRBD1; j_call: TRBJ1-6; v_call: TRBV7-9; cdr3_aa: CASSLSTTGQNSPLHF; cdr3_nt: TGTGCCAGCAGCCTCTCAACGACAGGGCAAAATTCACCCCTCCACTTT
clone_size: -; d_call: TRBD1; j_call: TRBJ1-4; v_call: TRBV9; cdr3_aa: CASSVGQATNEKLFF; cdr3_nt: TGTGCCAGCAGCGTCGGACAGGCCACTAATGAAAAACTGTTTTTT
clone_size: -; d_call: -; j_call: TRBJ2-1; v_call: TRBV7-3; cdr3_aa: CASSLGLINEQFF; cdr3_nt: TGTGCCAGCAGCTTAGGCTTAATAAATGAGCAGTTCTTC
clone_size: -; d_call: -; j_call: TRBJ1-1; v_call: TRBV12-3/TRBV12-4; cdr3_aa: CASSLAQNTEAFF; cdr3_nt: TGTGCCAGCAGTTTAGCGCAGAACACTGAAGCTTTCTTT
clone_size: -; d_call: -; j_call: TRBJ1-6; v_call: TRBV5-1; cdr3_aa: CASSRNDGWPLHF; cdr3_nt: TGCGCCAGCAGCCGTAATGATGGGTGGCCCCTCCACTTT
clone_size: -; d_call: -; j_call: TRBJ2-3; v_call: TRBV6-2/TRBV6-3; cdr3_aa: CASSYPEDGYTDTQYF; cdr3_nt: TGTGCCAGCAGTTACCCTGAGGACGGATACACAGATACGCAGTATTTT
clone_size: -; d_call: TRBD1; j_call: TRBJ1-6; v_call: TRBV6-5; cdr3_aa: CASRRDRGLAPLHF; cdr3_nt: TGTGCCAGCAGACGGGACAGGGGGCTTGCACCCCTCCACTTT
clone_size: -; d_call: TRBD2; j_call: TRBJ2-7; v_call: TRBV4-1; cdr3_aa: CASTPQPTSGRAGEQYF; cdr3_nt: TGCGCCAGCACCCCTCAACCAACTAGCGGGAGGGCCGGCGAGCAGTACTTC
clone_size: -; d_call: TRBD1; j_call: TRBJ2-7; v_call: TRBV4-1; cdr3_aa: CASSRQLGQGYEQYF; cdr3_nt: TGCGCCAGCAGCCGCCAACTGGGACAGGGCTACGAGCAGTACTTC
clone_size: -; d_call: -; j_call: TRBJ1-2; v_call: TRBV2; cdr3_aa: CASSEGSYGYTF; cdr3_nt: TGTGCCAGCAGTGAAGGGTCTTATGGCTACACCTTC
clone_size: -; d_call: -; j_call: TRBJ1-5; v_call: TRBV6-2/TRBV6-3; cdr3_aa: CASSYHQLRGNSNQPQHF; cdr3_nt: TGTGCCAGCAGTTACCACCAGTTGCGCGGAAATAGCAATCAGCCCCAGCATTTT
clone_size: few; d_call: -; j_call: TRBJ1-1; v_call: TRBV6-4; cdr3_aa: CASSEDSQNTEAFF; cdr3_nt: TGTGCCAGCAGTGAGGACAGCCAGAACACTGAAGCTTTCTTT
clone_size: -; d_call: -; j_call: TRBJ1-1; v_call: TRBV29-1; cdr3_aa: CSVLGGRNTEAFF; cdr3_nt: TGCAGCGTTCTCGGGGGTAGGAACACTGAAGCTTTCTTT
clone_size: -; d_call: -; j_call: TRBJ2-1; v_call: TRBV6-5; cdr3_aa: CASSRTGRRDEQFF; cdr3_nt: TGTGCCAGCAGCCGCACGGGGCGTAGGGATGAGCAGTTCTTC
clone_size: -; d_call: -; j_call: TRBJ1-5; v_call: TRBV19; cdr3_aa: CASSIVPGTVHLPQHF; cdr3_nt: TGTGCCAGTAGTATTGTTCCAGGCACCGTACATTTGCCCCAGCATTTT
clone_size: -; d_call: TRBD2; j_call: TRBJ2-3; v_call: TRBV11-2; cdr3_aa: CASIRLAGVSLDTQYF; cdr3_nt: TGTGCCAGCATCCGACTAGCGGGAGTGTCGTTAGATACGCAGTATTTT
clone_size: -; d_call: -; j_call: TRBJ2-3; v_call: TRBV24-1; cdr3_aa: CATRGWGGPFTDTQYF; cdr3_nt: TGTGCCACCAGGGGATGGGGGGGCCCTTTCACAGATACGCAGTATTTT